A single sample is the source of the 18 T cell receptor beta chains below, sequenced in a study of early T cells in non-severe SARS-CoV-2 infection. In TCRdb, the 5' RACE reads were re-called with MiXCR into one record per CDR3 protein. The data contain over 55,000 distinct CDR3 sequences, roughly 10% of them singletons. The specimen was whole blood. The receptors stem from an adult who was a healthcare worker with PCR-confirmed SARS-CoV-2 infection or an uninfected control (not recorded which).

This clonotype was seen only a few times. J is TRBJ1-2 and V is TRBV20-1; maybe TRBD1 (5 bases). This CDR3 contains 12 residues. Trimming took off 6 bases at V and 5 bases at J, with 13 bases between the two ends. The V gene's germline CDR1 is DFQATT and CDR2 SNEGSKA (reference sequence). CDR3 residues: CSARQPEYGYTF. The CDR3 DNA is TGCAGTGCCAGACAGCCCGAGTATGGCTACACCTTC.

This clonotype was found many times. The chain combines TRBV4-2 with TRBJ2-1; D is possibly TRBD1 or TRBD2 (5 bases each). The CDR3 loop spans 16 amino acids. Looked up from germline, CDR1 is LGHNA and CDR2 is YNFKEQ. With 4 bases removed from V and 6 bases from J, the gap between germline ends came to 19 bases. This CDR3 is CASSPGAGGGGNEQFF. The CDR3 region has the DNA TGTGCCAGCAGCCCCGGGGCAGGAGGTGGGGGCAATGAGCAGTTCTTC.

This clonotype was picked up many times. This chain joins TRBV12-5 and TRBJ2-1; unclear D gene. The CDR3 has 13 amino acids. Between the trimmed V and J ends, which lost 4 bases and 13 bases, there was a span of 17 bases. Germline CDR1 reads LGHNT; CDR2 reads FRNRAP. CDR3 amino acids: CASGSRMGTGQFF. The CDR3 DNA is TGTGCTAGTGGTTCGAGGATGGGTACGGGTCAGTTCTTC.

This clonotype was counted between two and nine times. CDR3: CASSLSGAGGRTGELFF. DNA of the CDR3: TGTGCCAGCAGCTTATCCGGAGCGGGAGGAAGGACCGGGGAGCTGTTTTTT. V gene TRBV11-2 combines with J gene TRBJ2-2; 9 bases agree with TRBD2. The J segment lost 5 bases and the V segment lost 2 bases, leaving 9 bases of the junction unmatched. The CDR3 spans 17 residues. Per germline, CDR1 SGHAT and CDR2 FQNNGV. Combining the CDR3 with reference TRBV11-2 and TRBJ2-2 gives the whole variable domain EAGVAQSPRYKIIEKRQSVAFWCNPISGHATLYWYQQILGQGPKLLIQFQNNGVVDDSQLPKDRFSAERLKGVDSTLKIQPAKLEDSAVYLCASSLSGAGGRTGELFFGEGSRLTVL.

This clonotype was detected only a few times. The chain is built from TRBV9 and TRBJ1-1; D remains ambiguous. Trimming removed 4 bases from V and 5 bases from J, with 21 bases in between. This CDR3 contains 16 residues. In germline, CDR1 is SGDLS, CDR2 YYNGEE. The CDR3 region is CASSPQLSDSITEAFF. CDR3 DNA: TGTGCCAGCAGCCCCCAGTTGTCAGACTCGATAACTGAAGCTTTCTTT.

This clonotype was observed at least ten times. The chain is built from TRBV7-9 and TRBJ2-7; TRBD1 might be the D (6 bases). This CDR3 is 13 amino acids long. V was cut by 5 bases and J by 5 bases, with 13 bases left in between. Germline V gene sequence: CDR1 SEHNR, CDR2 FQNEAQ (reference sequence). The DNA of the CDR3 is TGTGCCAGCAGCCCCGGACAGCGCGACGAGCAGTACTTC. Protein product: CASSPGQRDEQYF.

This sequence joins TRBV10-3 and TRBJ1-1; TRBD1 matches 7 bases. In germline, CDR1 is ENHRY, CDR2 SYGVKD. This CDR3 contains 11 residues. The V segment lost 11 bases and the J segment 10 bases; nucleotides outside the gene matches: 10. The CDR3 DNA reads as TGTGCCGCCGCAGGGGGACACGGAGCTTTCTTT. Translated: CAAAGGHGAFF.

Ten or more counts support this clonotype. This sequence joins TRBV11-2 and TRBJ2-1; TRBD1 might be the D (5 bases). Trimming stripped 0 bases from V and 10 bases from J, with 7 bases between. The CDR3 runs to 12 residues. Germline V gene data show CDR1 as SGHAT and CDR2 as FQNNGV. Here the CDR3 DNA reads TGTGCCAGCAGCTTAGAAAGGGGAGAGCAGTTCTTC. Encoded protein: CASSLERGEQFF.

There are many counts of this clonotype. CDR3 region: CASSEPLADVPYEQYF. In nucleotides, the CDR3 is TGTGCCAGCAGTGAGCCCCTAGCGGACGTCCCCTACGAGCAGTACTTC. This chain joins TRBV6-1 and TRBJ2-7, with 7 bases identical to TRBD2. Germline V gene data show CDR1 as MNHNS and CDR2 as SASEGT. The V and J ends lost 3 bases and 2 bases, in that order; junction bases with no gene match: 10. CDR3 length: 16 amino acids.

This clonotype was recorded at least ten times. This chain connects TRBV10-3 to TRBJ1-3; no clear D. Trimming took 10 bases from V and 0 from J, leaving 13 bases between them. The CDR3 contains 14 residues. The germline V gene has CDR1 ENHRY and CDR2 SYGVKD. DNA for the CDR3: TGTGCCACAAAAGACGGCAACTCTGGAAACACCATATATTTT. Translation gives CATKDGNSGNTIYF.

In this sample, this clonotype turned up many times. This chain joins TRBV6-5 and TRBJ1-2; the D gene is possibly TRBD1 (6 bases). V lost 6 bases and J lost 4, with 12 bases in between. The CDR3 covers 13 residues. The germline V gene encodes CDR1 MNHEY and CDR2 SVGAGI. In nucleotides, the CDR3 is TGTGCCAGCAGCCTAACAGGGTTCTATGGCTACACCTTC. It yields the protein CASSLTGFYGYTF.

A word on this clonotype: Given a much more abundant clone one base away, this may be a read error. The chain links TRBV7-8 to TRBJ2-3; 7 bases agree with TRBD2. V lost 1 base and J lost 2; bases outside the gene matches: 9. Germline CDR1 reads SGHVS; CDR2 reads FQNEAQ. The CDR3 contains 17 residues. CDR3 residues: CASSLGLAVSHTDTQYF. In DNA form, the CDR3 reads TGTGCCAGCAGCTTAGGCCTAGCGGTTTCTCACACAGATACGCAGTATTTT.

CDR3 region: CASSLQYNEQFF. In DNA, the CDR3 is TGCGCCAGCAGCTTGCAATACAATGAGCAGTTCTTC. This chain connects TRBV5-1 to TRBJ2-1, with D unresolved. This CDR3 comprises 12 residues. The germline V gene encodes CDR1 SGHRS and CDR2 YFSETQ. The V end was cut by 1 base, the J end by 4 bases, with 3 bases between.

The genes are TRBV29-1 and TRBJ2-7; 8 bases line up with TRBD1. CDR3 length: 12 residues. Germline V gene sequence: CDR1 SQVTM, CDR2 ANQGSEA. The ends lost 6 bases at V and 5 bases at J; junction bases unmatched: 6. CDR3 region: CSVMTGVHEQYF. CDR3 nucleotides: TGCAGCGTCATGACAGGGGTCCACGAGCAGTACTTC.

This clonotype was seen at least ten times. DNA for the CDR3: TGCAGCGCGGGTGCGTGGAATGAGCAGTTCTTC. It specifies CSAGAWNEQFF. This chain uses TRBV29-1 with TRBJ2-1; D ambiguous. V was trimmed by 7 bases and J by 7 bases, leaving 11 bases between them. Per germline, CDR1 SQVTM and CDR2 ANQGSEA. The CDR3 consists of 11 residues.

This clonotype was seen many times. V is TRBV5-4 and J is TRBJ2-7; D might be TRBD2 (6 bases). CDR1 is SGHNT, CDR2 YYREEE, per germline (reference sequence). V was shortened by 4 bases and J by 1 base, with 15 bases between the two germline ends. The CDR3 sequence is 15 residues long. The CDR3 DNA reads TGTGCCAGCAGCCCGGGACTCGAACCTTCCTACGAGCAGTACTTC. Translation gives CASSPGLEPSYEQYF.

The table lists this clonotype with a count of one. A much larger clone lies a single base off, so this may be a read error. V is TRBV5-1 and J is TRBJ2-5; D possibly matches TRBD1 or TRBD2 (5 bases each). Germline V gene data show CDR1 as SGHRS and CDR2 as YFSETQ. This CDR3 has 15 amino acids. CDR3 in DNA: TGCGCCAGCAGCTTGGCCGGGGCGGACCAAGAGAGCCAGTACTTC. Translating gives CASSLAGADQESQYF.

The V and J genes are TRBV20-1 and TRBJ2-3; D gene unclear. The V gene lost 1 base and the J gene lost 3 bases, with 11 bases spanning the gap. The CDR3 contains 14 residues. CDR1 is DFQATT and CDR2 is SNEGSKA in the germline V gene (reference sequence). CDR3: CSARVARWTDTQYF. The DNA for the CDR3 is TGCAGTGCTAGAGTGGCTAGATGGACAGATACGCAGTATTTT.